The TCR beta chain under discussion was sequenced for a study of cytomegalovirus exposure and HLA in healthy donors. Use of 60 Vbeta and 13 Jbeta primers characterized the PCR. Profiling relied on immunoSEQ multiplex PCR, and the TCRdb table lists in-frame clones only, not all of them. The sample records some 150,000 clones, 60% to 85% being singletons. The clonotype originates from a middle-aged woman in good health and CMV-seropositive. The sequencing sample was made of PBMCs.

The CDR3, as DNA: TGTGCCAGCTCACCGCAACAGGGAAGCTACGAGCAGTACTTC. Translated, it gives CASSPQQGSYEQYF. The chain combines TRBV18 with TRBJ2-7; a possible D gene is TRBD1 (6 bases). CDR3 size: 14 residues. Trimming shortened V by 3 bases and J by 3 bases, and 12 bases separated the two germline ends. The germline CDR1 and CDR2 sequences are KGHSH and LQKENI. Complete variable domain (other parts from reference TRBV18 and TRBJ2-7): NAGVMQNPRHLVRRRGQEARLRCSPMKGHSHVYWYRQLPEEGLKFMVYLQKENIIDESGMPKERFSAEFPKEGPSILRIQQVVRGDSAAYFCASSPQQGSYEQYFGPGTRLTVT.